This TCR beta chain was sequenced during a study of blood T cell repertoires in COVID-19. Looking at the study overall: Collection of acute and convalescent COVID-19 samples took place in the United States, Italy and Spain. From T cells, B-cell-depleted T cells, or PBMCs came the material, which was cDNA or gDNA.

Authors' processing steps: Reference gene primer amplification yielded estimated nucleated cell counts. TCRdb's copy holds only in-frame clones and misses some; the assay was immunoSEQ multiplex PCR. V and J calls and clone size are copied from that table; D and trimming were computed from the DNA. The sample consists of hundreds of thousands of clones, around 86% of them appearing once. Germline V lookup: CDR1 KGHSH, CDR2 LQKENI. The V end lost 3 bases, the J end lost 8 bases, and 19 bases lay between the germline ends. The CDR3 has 16 residues. Sequenced: PBMCs or T cells enriched from blood (not recorded which). This clonotype was sampled from a man aged 30 to 45 who had recovered from COVID-19. The chain links TRBV18 to TRBJ1-4; D possibly corresponds to TRBD1 (6 bases). CDR3 DNA: TGTGCCAGCTCACCGGTCGGAGGAACAGGGCAAGAAAAACTGTTTTTT. Protein: CASSPVGGTGQEKLFF. Complete variable domain (other parts from reference TRBV18 and TRBJ1-4): NAGVMQNPRHLVRRRGQEARLRCSPMKGHSHVYWYRQLPEEGLKFMVYLQKENIIDESGMPKERFSAEFPKEGPSILRIQQVVRGDSAAYFCASSPVGGTGQEKLFFGSGTQLSVL.